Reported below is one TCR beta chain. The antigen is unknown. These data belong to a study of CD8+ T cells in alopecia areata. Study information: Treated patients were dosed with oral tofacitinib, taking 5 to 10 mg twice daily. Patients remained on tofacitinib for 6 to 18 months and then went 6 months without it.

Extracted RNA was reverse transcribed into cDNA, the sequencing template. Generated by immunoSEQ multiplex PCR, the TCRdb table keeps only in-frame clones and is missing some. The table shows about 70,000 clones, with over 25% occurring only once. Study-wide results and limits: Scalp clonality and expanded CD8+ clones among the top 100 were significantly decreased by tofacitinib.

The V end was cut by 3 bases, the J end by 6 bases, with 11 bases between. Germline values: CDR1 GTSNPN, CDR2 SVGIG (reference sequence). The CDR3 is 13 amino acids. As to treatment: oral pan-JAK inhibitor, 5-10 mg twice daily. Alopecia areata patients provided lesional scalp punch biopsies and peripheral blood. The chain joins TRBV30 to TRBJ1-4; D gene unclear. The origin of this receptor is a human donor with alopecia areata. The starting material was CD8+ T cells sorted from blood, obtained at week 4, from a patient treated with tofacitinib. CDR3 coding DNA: TGTGCCTGGAGCCCCGGACTGGATGAAAAACTGTTTTTT. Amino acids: CAWSPGLDEKLFF.